One T cell receptor beta chain is described in this entry. This specimen comes from a study of blood T cell repertoires in COVID-19. Study context: COVID-19 samples collected from the United States, Italy and Spain covered acute and convalescent phases.

Profiling relied on immunoSEQ multiplex PCR, and the TCRdb table lists in-frame clones only, not all of them. This table holds around 190,000 clones, around 80% found once. Germline values: CDR1 MNHEY, CDR2 SMNVEV (reference sequence). CDR3 size: 13 residues. Trimming shortened V by 6 bases and J by 6 bases, and 11 bases separated the two germline ends. Material: peripheral blood. The chain recombines TRBV27 with TRBJ2-2; TRBD1 is a possible D gene (6 bases). This receptor was obtained from a human donor in a cohort sampled during active COVID-19. The CDR3, as DNA: TGTGCCAGCAGCCTAACAGGGTCCGGGGAGCTGTTTTTT. Its translation: CASSLTGSGELFF.